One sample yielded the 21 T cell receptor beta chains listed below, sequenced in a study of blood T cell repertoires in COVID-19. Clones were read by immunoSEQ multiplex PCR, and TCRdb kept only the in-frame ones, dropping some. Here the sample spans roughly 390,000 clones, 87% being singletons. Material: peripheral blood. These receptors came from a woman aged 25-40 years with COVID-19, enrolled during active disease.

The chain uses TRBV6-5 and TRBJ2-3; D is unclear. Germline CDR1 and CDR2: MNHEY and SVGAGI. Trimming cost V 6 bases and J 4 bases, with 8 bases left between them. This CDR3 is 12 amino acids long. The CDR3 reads CASSRPPDTQYF. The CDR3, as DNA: TGTGCCAGCAGCCGTCCCCCAGATACGCAGTATTTT.

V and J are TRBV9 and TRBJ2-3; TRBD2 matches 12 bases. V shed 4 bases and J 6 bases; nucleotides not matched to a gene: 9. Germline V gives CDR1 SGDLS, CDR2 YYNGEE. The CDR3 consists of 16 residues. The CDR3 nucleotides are TGTGCCAGCAGCACCGGACTAGCGGGGTCAGGGGATACGCAGTATTTT. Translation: CASSTGLAGSGDTQYF.

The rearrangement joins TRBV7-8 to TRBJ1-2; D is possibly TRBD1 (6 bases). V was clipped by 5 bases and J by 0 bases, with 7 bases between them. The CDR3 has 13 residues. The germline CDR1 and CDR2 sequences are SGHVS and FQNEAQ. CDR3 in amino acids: CASSGTSNYGYTF. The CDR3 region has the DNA TGTGCCAGCAGCGGGACATCTAACTATGGCTACACCTTC. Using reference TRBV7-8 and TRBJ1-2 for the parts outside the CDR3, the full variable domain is GAGVSQSPRYKVAKRGQDVALRCDPISGHVSLFWYQQALGQGPEFLTYFQNEAQLDKSGLPSDRFFAERPEGSVSTLKIQRTQQEDSAVYLCASSGTSNYGYTFGSGTRLTVV.

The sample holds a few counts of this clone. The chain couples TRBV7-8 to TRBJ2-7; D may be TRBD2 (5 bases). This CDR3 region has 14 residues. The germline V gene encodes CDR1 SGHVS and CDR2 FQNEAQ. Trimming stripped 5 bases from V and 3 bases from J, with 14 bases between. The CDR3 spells CASSRVGSNYEQYF. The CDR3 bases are TGTGCCAGCAGCCGAGTGGGGAGCAACTACGAGCAGTACTTC.

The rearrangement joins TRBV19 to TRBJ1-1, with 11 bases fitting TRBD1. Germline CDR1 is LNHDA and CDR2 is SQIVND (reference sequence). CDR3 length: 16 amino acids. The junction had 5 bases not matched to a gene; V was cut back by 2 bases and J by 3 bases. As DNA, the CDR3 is TGTGCCAGTAGTATACCGGGACAGGGGGTCTACACTGAAGCTTTCTTT. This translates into CASSIPGQGVYTEAFF.

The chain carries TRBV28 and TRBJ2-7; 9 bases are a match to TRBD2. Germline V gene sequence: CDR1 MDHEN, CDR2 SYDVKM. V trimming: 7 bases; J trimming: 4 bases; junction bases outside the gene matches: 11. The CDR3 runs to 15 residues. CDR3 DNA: TGTGCCAGCAACTTTAAGGGTAGCGGGAGTTACGAGCAGTACTTC. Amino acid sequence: CASNFKGSGSYEQYF.

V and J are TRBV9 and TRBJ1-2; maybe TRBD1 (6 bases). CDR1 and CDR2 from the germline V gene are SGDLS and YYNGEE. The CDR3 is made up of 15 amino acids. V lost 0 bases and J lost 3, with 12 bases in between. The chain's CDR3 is CASSVDLGADYGYTF. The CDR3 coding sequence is TGTGCCAGCAGCGTAGACCTGGGGGCCGACTATGGCTACACCTTC.

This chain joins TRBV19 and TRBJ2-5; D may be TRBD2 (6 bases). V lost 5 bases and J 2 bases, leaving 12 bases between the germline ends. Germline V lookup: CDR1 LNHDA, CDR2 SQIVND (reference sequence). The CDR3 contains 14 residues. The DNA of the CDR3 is TGTGCCAGTAGTGCCGGGACTGCACAAGAGACCCAGTACTTC. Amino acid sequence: CASSAGTAQETQYF.

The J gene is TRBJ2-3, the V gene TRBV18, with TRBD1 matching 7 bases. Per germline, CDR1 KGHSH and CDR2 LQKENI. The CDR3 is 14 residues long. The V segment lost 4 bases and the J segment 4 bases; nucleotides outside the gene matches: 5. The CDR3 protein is CASSLIDRADTQYF. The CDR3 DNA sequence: TGTGCCAGCTCACTCATCGACAGGGCAGATACGCAGTATTTT.

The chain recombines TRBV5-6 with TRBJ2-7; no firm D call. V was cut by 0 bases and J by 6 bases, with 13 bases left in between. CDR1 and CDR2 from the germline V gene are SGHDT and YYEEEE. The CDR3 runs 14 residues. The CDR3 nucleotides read TGTGCCAGCAGCTTGGAGGCACCCCCGGGCGAGCAGTACTTC. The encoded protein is CASSLEAPPGEQYF.

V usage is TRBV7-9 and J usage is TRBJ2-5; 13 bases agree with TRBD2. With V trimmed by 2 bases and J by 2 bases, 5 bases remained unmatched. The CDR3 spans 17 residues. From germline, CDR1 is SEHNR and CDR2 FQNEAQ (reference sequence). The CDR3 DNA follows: TGTGCCAGCAGCTTACGAGGACTAGCGGGAGCTCAAGAGACCCAGTACTTC. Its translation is CASSLRGLAGAQETQYF.

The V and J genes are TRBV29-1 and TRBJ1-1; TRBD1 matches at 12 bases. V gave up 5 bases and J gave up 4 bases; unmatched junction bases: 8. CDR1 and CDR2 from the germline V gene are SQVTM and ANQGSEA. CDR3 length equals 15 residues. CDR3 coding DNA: TGCAGCGTTTTGCCGGGACAGGGGGCCGCCACTGAAGCTTTCTTT. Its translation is CSVLPGQGAATEAFF. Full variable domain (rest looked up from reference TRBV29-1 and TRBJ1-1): SAVISQKPSRDICQRGTSLTIQCQVDSQVTMMFWYRQQPGQSLTLIATANQGSEATYESGFVIDKFPISRPNLTFSTLTVSNMSPEDSSIYLCSVLPGQGAATEAFFGQGTRLTVV.

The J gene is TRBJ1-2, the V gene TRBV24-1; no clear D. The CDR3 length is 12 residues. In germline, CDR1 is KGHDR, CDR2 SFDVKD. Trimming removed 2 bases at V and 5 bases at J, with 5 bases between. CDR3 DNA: TGTGCCACCAGTGATTCCGTATATGGCTACACCTTC. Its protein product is CATSDSVYGYTF.

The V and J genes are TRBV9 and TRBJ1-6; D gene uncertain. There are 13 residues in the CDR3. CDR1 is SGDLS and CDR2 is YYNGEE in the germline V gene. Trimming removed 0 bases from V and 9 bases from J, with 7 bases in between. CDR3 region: CASSVVRGSPLHF. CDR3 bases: TGTGCCAGCAGCGTAGTCCGGGGTTCACCCCTCCACTTT.

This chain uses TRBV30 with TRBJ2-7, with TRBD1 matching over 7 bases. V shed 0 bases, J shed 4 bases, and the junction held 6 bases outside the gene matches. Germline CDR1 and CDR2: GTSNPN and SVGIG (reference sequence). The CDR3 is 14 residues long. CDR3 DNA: TGTGCCTGGAGTGTCGACAGGGTCAGGTACGAGCAGTACTTC. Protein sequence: CAWSVDRVRYEQYF. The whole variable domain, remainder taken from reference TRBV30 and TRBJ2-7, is SQTIHQWPATLVQPVGSPLSLECTVEGTSNPNLYWYRQAAGRGLQLLFYSVGIGQISSEVPQNLSASRPQDRQFILSSKKLLLSDSGFYLCAWSVDRVRYEQYFGPGTRLTVT.

The CDR3 nucleotides read TGTGCCAGCAGTTCCACGGACAGGGCAGCTTTCTTT. Protein product: CASSSTDRAAFF. The rearrangement joins TRBV28 to TRBJ1-1, with 8 bases identical to TRBD1. This CDR3 contains 12 residues. Germline CDR1 MDHEN, CDR2 SYDVKM. V was pared by 4 bases and J by 10 bases, with 5 bases of the junction left unmatched.

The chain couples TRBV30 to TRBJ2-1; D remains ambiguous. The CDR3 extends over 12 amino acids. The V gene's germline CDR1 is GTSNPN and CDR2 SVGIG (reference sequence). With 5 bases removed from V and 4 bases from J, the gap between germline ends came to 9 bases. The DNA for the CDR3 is TGTGCCTGGGACTTTATGTACAATGAGCAGTTCTTC. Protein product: CAWDFMYNEQFF.

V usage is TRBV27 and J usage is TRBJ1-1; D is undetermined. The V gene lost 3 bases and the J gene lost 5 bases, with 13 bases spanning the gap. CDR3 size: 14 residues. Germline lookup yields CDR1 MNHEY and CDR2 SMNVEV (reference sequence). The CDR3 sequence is CASSFLGGRTEAFF. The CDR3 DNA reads TGTGCCAGCAGTTTCCTTGGAGGGCGGACTGAAGCTTTCTTT.

CDR3 loop: CASSPSTGGLDTQYF. In DNA, the CDR3 is TGTGCCAGCAGTCCCTCGACAGGGGGGTTAGATACGCAGTATTTT. This rearrangement joins TRBV6-5 to TRBJ2-3; 9 positions agree with TRBD1. The CDR3 is 15 residues long. V dropped 5 bases and J dropped 5; count of bases not matched to a gene: 8. CDR1 and CDR2 from the germline V gene are MNHEY and SVGAGI.

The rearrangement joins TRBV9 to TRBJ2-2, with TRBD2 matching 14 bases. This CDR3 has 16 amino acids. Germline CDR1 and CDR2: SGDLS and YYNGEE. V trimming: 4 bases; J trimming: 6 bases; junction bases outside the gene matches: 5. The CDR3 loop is CASSLRLAGGPGELFF. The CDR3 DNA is TGTGCCAGCAGCTTAAGACTAGCGGGAGGGCCCGGGGAGCTGTTTTTT.

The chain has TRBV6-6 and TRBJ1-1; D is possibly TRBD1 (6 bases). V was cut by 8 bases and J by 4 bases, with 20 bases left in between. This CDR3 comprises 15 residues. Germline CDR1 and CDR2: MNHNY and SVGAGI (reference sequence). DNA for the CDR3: TGTGCCAGCTCCCCTCGGGGGGGCGCGGGCACTGAAGCTTTCTTT. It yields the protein CASSPRGGAGTEAFF.